This is a list of T cell receptor beta chains from one sample in a study of shared clonotypes between healthy human individuals. Sequencing was performed with immunoSEQ multiplex PCR; in TCRdb, only in-frame clones are kept and a portion is missing. Of about 490,000 clones listed, 75% to 85% are singletons. Input material: PBMCs. These receptors all stem from a woman aged 40 to 55 in good health. Some clones in this sample may be carry-over from other donors' samples. Both conserved end residues are part of each CDR3. The D gene is left open where the match is weak. Not every row has a clone size; where given, it reads once, few, many or a size class.

d_call	v_call	cdr3_length	clone_size	j_call	cdr3_aa	cdr3_nt
.	TRBV27	13	.	TRBJ2-7	CASSLKPSYEQYF	TGTGCCAGCAGTTTAAAACCCTCCTACGAGCAGTACTTC
.	TRBV10-2	16	.	TRBJ2-7	CASSEWMRTASYEQYF	TGCGCCAGCAGTGAGTGGATGAGGACAGCATCCTACGAGCAGTACTTC
.	TRBV6-1	14	.	TRBJ1-1	CASNLQGLNTEAFF	TGTGCCAGCAATTTACAGGGTTTGAACACTGAAGCTTTCTTT
TRBD1	TRBV28	15	.	TRBJ2-5	CASSSRDRGPETQYF	TGTGCCAGCAGTTCAAGGGACAGGGGGCCGGAGACCCAGTACTTC
.	TRBV5-4	16	.	TRBJ2-1	CASSPGPDGTYNEQFF	TGTGCCAGCAGCCCCGGCCCGGACGGCACCTACAATGAGCAGTTCTTC
TRBD1	TRBV28	14	.	TRBJ2-1	CASSNRGNSNEQFF	TGTGCCAGCAGTAACAGGGGGAATAGTAATGAGCAGTTCTTC
.	TRBV5-6	13	.	TRBJ1-4	CASSRGEDEKLFF	TGTGCCAGCAGCCGAGGGGAGGATGAAAAACTGTTTTTT
.	TRBV5-1	15	.	TRBJ2-2	CASSLGRPNTGELFF	TGCGCCAGCAGCTTGGGACGGCCGAACACCGGGGAGCTGTTTTTT
.	TRBV28	13	.	TRBJ2-7	CASSTPSSYEQYF	TGTGCCAGCAGCACCCCGTCGTCCTACGAGCAGTACTTC
TRBD2	TRBV4-3	17	.	TRBJ2-2	CASSQGSVGRGAGELFF	TGCGCCAGCAGCCAAGGTTCGGTCGGGAGGGGCGCCGGGGAGCTGTTTTTT
TRBD1	TRBV5-1	14	once	TRBJ1-1	CASSSGTGLTEAFF	TGCGCCAGCAGCTCGGGGACAGGACTCACTGAAGCTTTCTTT
.	TRBV7-3	15	.	TRBJ2-3	CASSLTSGLGAPQYF	TGTGCCAGCAGCTTAACGTCAGGCCTGGGGGCGCCGCAGTATTTT
TRBD1	TRBV30	13	.	TRBJ2-2	CAWRDRDAGELFF	TGTGCCTGGAGGGACAGGGACGCCGGGGAGCTGTTTTTT
TRBD1	TRBV7-3	15	once	TRBJ2-2	CASSPWTGNTGELFF	TGTGCCAGCAGCCCATGGACAGGCAACACCGGGGAGCTGTTTTTT
.	TRBV28	14	.	TRBJ2-1	CASRPPEGYNEQFF	TGTGCCAGCAGGCCGCCGGAGGGGTACAATGAGCAGTTCTTC
TRBD2	TRBV4-1	17	.	TRBJ2-5	CASSQQGWLAGGETQYF	TGCGCCAGCAGCCAACAAGGATGGCTAGCGGGAGGAGAGACCCAGTACTTC
TRBD1	TRBV2	15	.	TRBJ1-3	CASKRGQGSGNTIYF	TGTGCCAGCAAGCGCGGACAGGGGTCTGGAAACACCATATATTTT
.	TRBV19	13	.	TRBJ1-3	CASTPILENTIYF	TGTGCCAGTACTCCGATACTCGAAAACACCATATATTTT
TRBD1	TRBV27	13	.	TRBJ1-5	CASSPTGNQPQHF	TGTGCCAGCAGTCCGACAGGGAATCAGCCCCAGCATTTT
.	TRBV7-9	14	.	TRBJ2-5	CASSLVGVGETQYF	TGTGCCAGCAGCTTAGTGGGGGTTGGCGAGACCCAGTACTTC
TRBD2	TRBV11-2	18	.	TRBJ2-3	CASSLESWTSGMSDTQYF	TGTGCCAGCAGCTTAGAGTCCTGGACTAGCGGGATGTCAGATACGCAGTATTTT
TRBD2	TRBV11-2	15	.	TRBJ2-1	CASREWGGRANEQFF	TGTGCCAGCAGGGAGTGGGGCGGGAGGGCCAATGAGCAGTTCTTC
.	TRBV5-6	14	.	TRBJ2-1	CASSEGFVYNEQFF	TGTGCCAGCAGCGAAGGTTTCGTATACAATGAGCAGTTCTTC
.	TRBV21-1	13	.	TRBJ1-5	CASSTGGREPQHF	TGTGCCAGCAGCACAGGGGGTAGGGAGCCCCAGCATTTT